What follows are 5 T cell receptor beta chains derived from one specimen sequenced in a study of Ad26.COV2.S vaccination and SARS-CoV-2 variants. As for treatment: 19 received Ad26.COV2.S at low or high dose, single or two shots; 5 received placebo; per-sample allocation not given. Samples came from day 63 after the first vaccine or placebo injection. Method: immunoSEQ multiplex PCR; TCRdb's copy keeps in-frame clones and lacks some. The sample has 380,000 or so clones; about 88% are singletons. Here the sequenced sample was peripheral blood, taken in a trial of Ad26.COV2.S vaccine versus placebo. The origin of the receptors is a person between 18 and 59 years old who received the Ad26.COV2.S COVID-19 vaccine or a placebo.

This clone was detected a few times. V gene TRBV4-1 combines with J gene TRBJ2-2; 9 bases are shared with TRBD2. The CDR3 runs 17 residues. V lost 1 base and J lost 2; bases outside the gene matches: 5. Germline V gene data show CDR1 as MGHRA and CDR2 as YSYEKL. The CDR3 is CASSQAGGLANTGELFF. The CDR3 DNA reads as TGCGCCAGCAGCCAAGCAGGGGGACTAGCAAACACCGGGGAGCTGTTTTTT.

The rearrangement uses TRBV9 and TRBJ2-3; 10 nucleotides line up with TRBD2. V shed 3 bases, J shed 5 bases, and the junction held 9 bases outside the gene matches. In germline, CDR1 is SGDLS, CDR2 YYNGEE. This CDR3 is built from 16 residues. CDR3: CASSAHSGGVGDTQYF. The CDR3 region has the DNA TGTGCCAGCAGCGCCCACAGCGGGGGGGTAGGAGATACGCAGTATTTT.

The gene calls are TRBV4-2 and TRBJ1-4; 9 nucleotides line up with TRBD1. The V and J ends lost 4 bases and 7 bases, in that order; junction bases with no gene match: 7. The V gene's germline CDR1 is LGHNA and CDR2 YNFKEQ. This CDR3 is 15 amino acids long. The CDR3 loop reads CASSLPDRGGEKLFF. The CDR3 bases are TGTGCCAGCAGCCTCCCGGACAGGGGTGGTGAAAAACTGTTTTTT.

This clone was observed a handful of times. The chain recombines TRBV4-2 with TRBJ1-5; no definite D call. Trimming took 0 bases from V and 1 from J, leaving 4 bases between them. Germline V gene lookup returns CDR1 LGHNA and CDR2 YNFKEQ. CDR3 length: 14 amino acids. CDR3 in DNA: TGTGCCAGCAGCCAAGATCGCAGCAATCAGCCCCAGCATTTT. Encoded protein: CASSQDRSNQPQHF.

The V gene is TRBV28, the J gene TRBJ2-3; TRBD2 matches 7 bases. The CDR3 contains 14 residues. V lost 3 bases, J lost 2 bases, and 2 bases stayed unmatched. Germline V gene lookup returns CDR1 MDHEN and CDR2 SYDVKM. The CDR3 loop reads CASSLGGNTDTQYF. CDR3 bases: TGTGCCAGCAGTTTGGGAGGGAACACAGATACGCAGTATTTT. The complete variable domain, with remaining parts taken from reference TRBV28 and TRBJ2-3, reads DVKVTQSSRYLVKRTGEKVFLECVQDMDHENMFWYRQDPGLGLRLIYFSYDVKMKEKGDIPEGYSVSREKKERFSLILESASTNQTSMYLCASSLGGNTDTQYFGPGTRLTVL.